The next 4 T cell receptor beta chains were all read from a single sample in a study of T cell responses to AZD1222 COVID-19 vaccine (dated by TCRdb to the early 2020s). The label giving this sample's time point can be read as: about 28 days (+/-7) after the second vaccine dose. Library preparation employed the immunoSEQ multiplex PCR assay. Here the immuneACCESS table is served through TCRdb, limited to in-frame sequences with V and J called. Missing clones are a known gap in these copies; in checked studies unresolved V genes cover under half, and the rest lacks a known reason. In this sample the table shows tens of thousands of clones, 80% to 95% of which occur a single time. Together, the top ten hold around a tenth of the sample. The sequenced sample was peripheral blood, obtained 28 days after the second AZD1222 dose. The receptors originated from an adult who received the AZD1222 COVID-19 vaccine.

CDR3 amino acids: CASSLLGAKNIQYF. The DNA for the CDR3 is TGTGCCAGCAGTTTACTGGGAGCCAAAAACATTCAGTACTTC. The genes are TRBV28 and TRBJ2-4; D is unresolved. This CDR3 spans 14 amino acids. Germline loops: CDR1 MDHEN, CDR2 SYDVKM. V dropped 2 bases and J dropped 0 bases, with 5 bases sitting between them.

This clone was observed a few times. The chain recombines TRBV7-8 with TRBJ2-3; no clear D gene. Germline V gene data show CDR1 as SGHVS and CDR2 as FQNEAQ. The CDR3 sequence is 13 residues long. Trimming cost V 5 bases and J 5 bases, with 11 bases left between them. This chain's CDR3 is CASSPPRRDTQYF. CDR3 sequence (DNA): TGTGCCAGCAGCCCCCCCCGCAGAGATACGCAGTATTTT.

The V and J genes are TRBV27 and TRBJ2-3; TRBD2 matches at 9 bases. This CDR3 spans 19 amino acids. CDR1 is MNHEY, CDR2 SMNVEV, per germline (reference sequence). Unmatched junction bases numbered 18, after V lost 5 bases and J lost 3 bases. The CDR3 sequence is CASSPSTVRAGGQTDTQYF. The CDR3 bases are TGTGCCAGCAGTCCATCCACCGTTCGTGCGGGGGGGCAGACAGATACGCAGTATTTT.

This chain uses TRBV6-2 or TRBV6-3 with TRBJ2-5, with 9 positions matching TRBD1. Trimming cost V 3 bases and J 2 bases; bases outside gene matches: 4. The CDR3 is 15 amino acids. Germline CDR1 and CDR2: MNHEY and SVGEGT. CDR3 DNA: TGTGCCAGCAGTTATTCCGGGACAGGGCAAGAGACCCAGTACTTC. Encoded protein: CASSYSGTGQETQYF.